The rows below give T cell receptor beta chains drawn from one sample of a study of glioma-infiltrating T cells. TCRdb reprocessed the multiplex PCR reads with MiXCR, giving one entry per CDR3 protein. Of a few hundred thousand distinct CDR3 sequences detected, 41% appear once; the ten largest clones hold about 12%. The specimen sequenced was glioma tissue, nonneoplastic brain tissue, or PBMCs (not recorded which). The receptors were gathered from a human donor with low-grade glioma or glioblastoma, undergoing nonglioma brain surgery, or in good health (not recorded which). Both conserved end residues are part of each CDR3. The order of the fields is J gene, V gene, D gene, clone size, CDR3 protein, CDR3 DNA. D genes are given only for firm matches. Rows may omit the clone size; those that give it use once, few, many or a size class.

TRBJ2-3 | TRBV6-1 | NA | few | CASTRTGGVTDTQYF | TGTGCCAGCACCCGGACTGGGGGTGTTACAGATACGCAGTATTTT
TRBJ2-5 | TRBV19 | NA | once | CASSIIGETQYF | TGTGCCAGTAGTATTATCGGAGAGACCCAGTACTTC
TRBJ2-1 | TRBV6-2/TRBV6-3 | TRBD2 | many | CASSFPSGRTRDEQFF | TGTGCCAGCAGTTTCCCTAGCGGGAGGACTAGGGATGAGCAGTTCTTC
TRBJ2-7 | TRBV3-1 | TRBD2 | few | CASSPTSGIYEQYF | TGTGCCAGCAGCCCGACTAGCGGGATCTACGAGCAGTACTTC
TRBJ2-5 | TRBV25-1 | NA | NA | CASSPYQGVGQETQYF | TGTGCCAGCAGTCCTTACCAAGGGGTGGGACAAGAGACCCAGTACTTC
TRBJ2-5 | TRBV28 | NA | few | CASSPVIFWREGQETQYF | TGTGCCAGCAGCCCGGTTATATTTTGGCGGGAAGGTCAAGAGACCCAGTACTTC
TRBJ2-1 | TRBV6-2/TRBV6-3 | NA | many | CASSYDFYNEQFF | TGTGCCAGCAGTTATGACTTCTACAATGAGCAGTTCTTC
TRBJ1-2 | TRBV2 | NA | NA | CASSRQPSNYGYTF | TGTGCCAGCAGCCGACAACCCTCCAATTATGGCTACACCTTC
TRBJ2-7 | TRBV28 | TRBD1 | few | CASSGQTGWLYEQYF | TGTGCCAGCAGTGGACAGACAGGGTGGCTGTACGAGCAGTACTTC
TRBJ2-6 | TRBV2 | TRBD1 | NA | CASSYLTGGVMWANVLTF | TGTGCCAGCAGTTACCTAACAGGGGGCGTTATGTGGGCCAACGTCCTGACTTTC
TRBJ2-3 | TRBV28 | TRBD2 | NA | CASSTLTSGPTDTQYF | TGTGCCAGCAGTACCTTGACTAGCGGGCCCACAGATACGCAGTATTTT
TRBJ1-1 | TRBV5-6 | NA | NA | CASSPGDTGGYEAFF | TGTGCCAGCAGCCCCGGGGACACCGGGGGGTACGAAGCTTTCTTT
TRBJ2-2 | TRBV6-1 | NA | NA | CATGETGRFTGELFF | TGTGCCACCGGTGAAACAGGGCGATTCACCGGGGAGCTGTTTTTT
TRBJ1-2 | TRBV28 | NA | many | CASSFSPGSGYGYTF | TGTGCCAGCAGTTTCTCTCCAGGGTCGGGTTATGGCTACACCTTC
TRBJ1-2 | TRBV7-2 | NA | few | CASSLDRMGNGYTF | TGTGCCAGCAGCTTAGATCGGATGGGTAACGGCTACACCTTC
TRBJ1-2 | TRBV6-2/TRBV6-3 | NA | NA | CASSSGTPGYGYTF | TGTGCCAGCAGTTCCGGGACGCCTGGCTATGGCTACACCTTC
TRBJ2-7 | TRBV20-1 | NA | few | CSAGPNRDASSYEQYF | TGCAGTGCGGGCCCCAACCGGGACGCCTCCTCCTACGAGCAGTACTTC
TRBJ2-7 | TRBV28 | NA | NA | CASSYAPSNEQYF | TGTGCAAGCAGTTATGCCCCTTCCAATGAGCAGTACTTC
TRBJ2-3 | TRBV20-1 | TRBD2 | NA | CSDNGGRAKDTQYF | TGCAGTGACAACGGCGGGAGGGCCAAAGATACGCAGTATTTT
TRBJ2-7 | TRBV28 | TRBD2 | many | CASSPPGGRAYEQYF | TGTGCCAGCAGTCCCCCAGGCGGGAGGGCCTACGAGCAGTACTTC
TRBJ2-1 | TRBV15 | NA | NA | CATSRVSGLDVYEQFF | TGTGCCACCAGCAGAGTTTCTGGGCTAGATGTCTATGAGCAGTTCTTC
TRBJ2-7 | TRBV18 | NA | NA | CASSPPDSSYEQYF | TGTGCCAGCTCACCACCGGACAGCTCCTACGAGCAGTACTTC
TRBJ2-7 | TRBV7-2 | NA | many | CASSSGGTRAYEQYF | TGTGCCAGCAGCTCAGGGGGGACTAGGGCCTACGAGCAGTACTTC
TRBJ2-1 | TRBV6-5 | NA | few | CASSIGGFYNEQFF | TGTGCCAGCAGTATTGGAGGGTTTTACAATGAGCAGTTCTTC
TRBJ1-2 | TRBV12-3/TRBV12-4 | NA | NA | CASSYPGRRNYGYTF | TGTGCCAGCAGTTATCCGGGCAGACGGAACTATGGCTACACCTTC
TRBJ2-5 | TRBV20-1 | NA | NA | CSARRPTRNQETQYF | TGCAGTGCTAGAAGACCCACGCGGAACCAAGAGACCCAGTACTTC
TRBJ2-1 | TRBV10-3 | TRBD1 | NA | CAISDGQGPYNEQFF | TGTGCCATCAGTGACGGACAGGGACCCTACAATGAGCAGTTCTTC
TRBJ2-3 | TRBV7-2 | TRBD2 | NA | CASSSGTSPDTQYF | TGTGCCAGCAGCTCCGGGACTAGCCCAGATACGCAGTATTTT